This T cell receptor beta chain was documented in a study of technical replicates of blood from four donors. This CDR3 is built from 14 residues. The ends were cut back, 0 bases at V and 6 bases at J, with 12 bases in the middle. The germline V gene encodes CDR1 SGHRS and CDR2 YFSETQ. Only in-frame clones appear in the TCRdb table, and some are missing; sequencing was by immunoSEQ multiplex PCR. Of about 94,000 clones listed, about 95% were seen once; the top ten hold roughly 0.2%. This receptor was identified in a human donor in good health. The genes are TRBV5-1 and TRBJ1-1; D uncertain. Sequencing input: T cells isolated from PBMCs. Here the CDR3 DNA reads TGCGCCAGCAGCTTGGCCGGGAAGGCCGCTGAAGCTTTCTTT. Translated, it gives CASSLAGKAAEAFF.